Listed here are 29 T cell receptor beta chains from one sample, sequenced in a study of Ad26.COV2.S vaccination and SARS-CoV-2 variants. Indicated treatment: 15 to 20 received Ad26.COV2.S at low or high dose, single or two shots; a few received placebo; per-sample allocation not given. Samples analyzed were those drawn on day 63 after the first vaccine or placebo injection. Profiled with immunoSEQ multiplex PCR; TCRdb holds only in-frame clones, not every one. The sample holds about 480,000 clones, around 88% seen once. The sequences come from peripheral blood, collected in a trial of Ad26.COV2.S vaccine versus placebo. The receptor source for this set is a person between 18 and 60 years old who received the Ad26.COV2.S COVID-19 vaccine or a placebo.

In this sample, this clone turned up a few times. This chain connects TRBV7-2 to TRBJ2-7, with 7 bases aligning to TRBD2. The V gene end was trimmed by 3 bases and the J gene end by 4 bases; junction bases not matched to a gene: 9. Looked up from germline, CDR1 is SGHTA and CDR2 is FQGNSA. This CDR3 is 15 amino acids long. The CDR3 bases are TGTGCCAGCAGCTTGAGGGAGGGCCTTCCGTACGAGCAGTACTTC. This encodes CASSLREGLPYEQYF.

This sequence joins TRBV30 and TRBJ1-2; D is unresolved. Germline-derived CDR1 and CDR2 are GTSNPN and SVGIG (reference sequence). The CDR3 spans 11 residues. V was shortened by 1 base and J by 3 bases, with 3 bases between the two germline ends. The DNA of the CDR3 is TGTGCCTGGAGTGGACACTATGGCTACACCTTC. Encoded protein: CAWSGHYGYTF.

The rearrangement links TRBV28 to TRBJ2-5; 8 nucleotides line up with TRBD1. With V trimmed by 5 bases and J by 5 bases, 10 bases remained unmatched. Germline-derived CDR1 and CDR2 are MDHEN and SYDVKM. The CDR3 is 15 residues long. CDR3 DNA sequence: TGTGCCAGCAGTGACAGGGGCGTGGGAACCGAGACCCAGTACTTC. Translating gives CASSDRGVGTETQYF.

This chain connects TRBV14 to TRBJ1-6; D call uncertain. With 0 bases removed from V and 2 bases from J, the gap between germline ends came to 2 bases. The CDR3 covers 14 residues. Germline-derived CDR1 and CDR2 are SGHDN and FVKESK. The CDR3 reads CASSQEAYNSPLHF. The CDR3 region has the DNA TGTGCCAGCAGCCAAGAAGCCTATAATTCACCCCTCCACTTT.

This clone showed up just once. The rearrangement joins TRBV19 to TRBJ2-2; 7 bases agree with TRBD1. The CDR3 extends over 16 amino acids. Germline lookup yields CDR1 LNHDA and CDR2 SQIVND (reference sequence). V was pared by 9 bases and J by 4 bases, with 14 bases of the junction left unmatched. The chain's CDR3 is CASVTGVRLGTGELFF. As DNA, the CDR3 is TGTGCCAGCGTAACAGGGGTGAGGTTGGGCACCGGGGAGCTGTTTTTT.

This chain's CDR3 is CATHPGPSASTDTQYF. The CDR3 DNA is TGTGCCACCCATCCAGGGCCCTCCGCTAGCACAGATACGCAGTATTTT. The chain employs TRBV10-3 and TRBJ2-3, with a tentative D call TRBD1 (5 bases). Germline CDR1 reads ENHRY; CDR2 reads SYGVKD. The germline V and J ends were trimmed by 10 bases and 0 bases, with 20 bases remaining between them. The CDR3 totals 16 residues.

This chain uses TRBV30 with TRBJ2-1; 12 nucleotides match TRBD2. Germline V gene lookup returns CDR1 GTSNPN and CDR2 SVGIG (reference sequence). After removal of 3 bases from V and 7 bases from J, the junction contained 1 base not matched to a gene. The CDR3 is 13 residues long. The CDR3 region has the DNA TGTGCCTGGAGCGGACTAGCGGGAAATGAGCAGTTCTTC. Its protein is CAWSGLAGNEQFF.

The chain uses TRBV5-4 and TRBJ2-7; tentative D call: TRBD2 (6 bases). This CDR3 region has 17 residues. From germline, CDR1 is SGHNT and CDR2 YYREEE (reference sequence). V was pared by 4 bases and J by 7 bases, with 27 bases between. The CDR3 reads CASSGDGGITGREEQYF. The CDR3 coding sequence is TGTGCCAGCAGCGGTGACGGAGGGATTACTGGGAGAGAGGAGCAGTACTTC.

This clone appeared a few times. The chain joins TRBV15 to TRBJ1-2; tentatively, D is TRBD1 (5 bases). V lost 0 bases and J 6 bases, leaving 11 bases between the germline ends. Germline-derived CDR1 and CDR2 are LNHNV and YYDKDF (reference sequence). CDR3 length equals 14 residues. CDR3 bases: TGTGCCACCAGCAGAGAACGGAGGGGAGATGGCTACACCTTC. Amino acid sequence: CATSRERRGDGYTF.

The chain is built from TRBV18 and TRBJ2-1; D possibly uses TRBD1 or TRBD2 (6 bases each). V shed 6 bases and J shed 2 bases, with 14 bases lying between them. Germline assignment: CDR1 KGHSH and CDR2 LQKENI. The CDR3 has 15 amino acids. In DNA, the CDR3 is TGTGCCAGCTCCCCTTTGAGGGGGGCCTACAATGAGCAGTTCTTC. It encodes CASSPLRGAYNEQFF. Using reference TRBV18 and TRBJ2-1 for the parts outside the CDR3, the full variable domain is NAGVMQNPRHLVRRRGQEARLRCSPMKGHSHVYWYRQLPEEGLKFMVYLQKENIIDESGMPKERFSAEFPKEGPSILRIQQVVRGDSAAYFCASSPLRGAYNEQFFGPGTRLTVL.

The CDR3 DNA sequence: TGTGCCACCAGACAGGGGGCGAGCAATGAGCAGTTCTTC. Translating it yields CATRQGASNEQFF. V and J are TRBV24-1 and TRBJ2-1; 9 bases match TRBD1. The junction had 3 bases not matched to a gene; V was cut back by 7 bases and J by 6 bases. The CDR3 has 13 amino acids. Per the germline V gene, CDR1 is KGHDR and CDR2 is SFDVKD.

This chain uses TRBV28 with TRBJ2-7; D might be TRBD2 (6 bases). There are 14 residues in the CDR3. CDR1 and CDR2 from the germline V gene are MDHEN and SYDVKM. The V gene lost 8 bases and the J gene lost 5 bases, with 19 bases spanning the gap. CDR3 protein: CASSLGTSWHEQYF. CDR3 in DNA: TGTGCCAGCTCCCTCGGGACTTCCTGGCACGAGCAGTACTTC.

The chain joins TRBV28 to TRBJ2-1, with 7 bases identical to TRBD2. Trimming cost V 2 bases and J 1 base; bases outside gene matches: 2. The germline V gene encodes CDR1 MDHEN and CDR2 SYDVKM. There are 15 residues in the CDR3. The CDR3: CASSLVGGSYNEQFF. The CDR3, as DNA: TGTGCCAGCAGTTTAGTCGGGGGGTCCTACAATGAGCAGTTCTTC.

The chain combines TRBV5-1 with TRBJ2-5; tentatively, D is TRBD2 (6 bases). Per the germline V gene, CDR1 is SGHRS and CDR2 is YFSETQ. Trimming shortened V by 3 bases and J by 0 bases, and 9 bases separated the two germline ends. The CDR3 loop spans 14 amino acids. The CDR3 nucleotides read TGCGCCAGCAGCTGGGGACTGGACCAAGAGACCCAGTACTTC. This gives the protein CASSWGLDQETQYF.

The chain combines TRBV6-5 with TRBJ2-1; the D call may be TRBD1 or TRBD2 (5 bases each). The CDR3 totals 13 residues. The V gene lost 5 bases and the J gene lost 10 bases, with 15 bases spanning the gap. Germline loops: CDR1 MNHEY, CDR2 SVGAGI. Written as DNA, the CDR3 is TGTGCCAGCAGTAAGGGATCCGGGGCCGAGCAGTTCTTC. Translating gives CASSKGSGAEQFF.

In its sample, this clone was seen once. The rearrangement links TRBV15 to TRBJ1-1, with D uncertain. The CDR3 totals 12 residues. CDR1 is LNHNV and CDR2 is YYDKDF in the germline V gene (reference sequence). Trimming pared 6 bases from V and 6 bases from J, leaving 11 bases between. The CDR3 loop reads CATRDPPAEAFF. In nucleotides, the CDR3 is TGTGCCACCAGGGACCCTCCGGCTGAAGCTTTCTTT.

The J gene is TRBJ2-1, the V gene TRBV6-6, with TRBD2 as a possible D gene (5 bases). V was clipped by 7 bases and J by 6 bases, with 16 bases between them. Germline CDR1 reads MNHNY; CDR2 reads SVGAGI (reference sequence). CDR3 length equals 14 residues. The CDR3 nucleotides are TGTGCCAGCACTCACGGGAACCCGGGCAATGAGCAGTTCTTC. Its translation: CASTHGNPGNEQFF.

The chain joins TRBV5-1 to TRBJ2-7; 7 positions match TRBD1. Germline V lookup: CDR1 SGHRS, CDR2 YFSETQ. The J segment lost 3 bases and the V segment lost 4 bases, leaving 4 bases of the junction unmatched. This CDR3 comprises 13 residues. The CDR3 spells CASSQGQNYEQYF. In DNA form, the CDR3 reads TGCGCCAGCAGCCAGGGACAGAACTACGAGCAGTACTTC.

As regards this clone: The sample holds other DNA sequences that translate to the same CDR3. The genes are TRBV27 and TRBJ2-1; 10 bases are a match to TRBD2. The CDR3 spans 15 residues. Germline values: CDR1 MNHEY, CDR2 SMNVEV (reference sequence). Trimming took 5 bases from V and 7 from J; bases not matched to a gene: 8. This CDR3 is CASSPSSGRWNEQFF. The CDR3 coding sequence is TGTGCCAGCAGTCCCTCTAGCGGGAGATGGAATGAGCAGTTCTTC.

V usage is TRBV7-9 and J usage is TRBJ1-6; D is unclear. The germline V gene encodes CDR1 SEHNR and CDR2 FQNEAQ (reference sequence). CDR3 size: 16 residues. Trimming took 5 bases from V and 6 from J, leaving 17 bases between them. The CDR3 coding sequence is TGTGCCAGCAGCCTGACGGTCGGGGTCCCTAATTCACCCCTCCACTTT. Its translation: CASSLTVGVPNSPLHF.

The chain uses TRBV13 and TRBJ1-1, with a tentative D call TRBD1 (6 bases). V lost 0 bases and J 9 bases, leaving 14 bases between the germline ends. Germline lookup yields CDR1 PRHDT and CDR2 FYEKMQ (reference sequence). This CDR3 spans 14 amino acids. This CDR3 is CASSLGTGESKAFF. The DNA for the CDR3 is TGTGCCAGCAGCTTAGGGACAGGAGAATCAAAAGCTTTCTTT.

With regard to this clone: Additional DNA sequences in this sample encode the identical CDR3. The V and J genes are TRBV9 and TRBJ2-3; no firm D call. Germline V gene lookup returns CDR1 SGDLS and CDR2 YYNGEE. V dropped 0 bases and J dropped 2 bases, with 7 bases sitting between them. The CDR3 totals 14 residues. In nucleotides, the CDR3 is TGTGCCAGCAGCGTAGGTCCGTCCACAGATACGCAGTATTTT. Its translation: CASSVGPSTDTQYF.

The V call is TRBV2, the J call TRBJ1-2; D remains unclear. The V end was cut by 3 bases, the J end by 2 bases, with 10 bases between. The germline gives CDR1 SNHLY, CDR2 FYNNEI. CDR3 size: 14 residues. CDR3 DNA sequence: TGTGCCAGCAGTGAGGGCACCGAGAACTATGGCTACACCTTC. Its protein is CASSEGTENYGYTF.

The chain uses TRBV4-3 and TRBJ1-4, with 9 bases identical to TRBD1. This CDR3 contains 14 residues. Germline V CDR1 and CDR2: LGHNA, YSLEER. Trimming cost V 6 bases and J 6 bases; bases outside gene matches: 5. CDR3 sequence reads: CASSLGTGYEKLFF. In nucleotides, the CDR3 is TGCGCCAGCAGTCTCGGGACAGGGTATGAAAAACTGTTTTTT.

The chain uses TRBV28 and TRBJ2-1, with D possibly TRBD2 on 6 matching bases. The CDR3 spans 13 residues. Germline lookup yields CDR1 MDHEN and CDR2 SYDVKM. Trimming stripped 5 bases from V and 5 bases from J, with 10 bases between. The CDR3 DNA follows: TGTGCCAGCAGTGTGGCTAGCGACAATGAGCAGTTCTTC. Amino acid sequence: CASSVASDNEQFF.

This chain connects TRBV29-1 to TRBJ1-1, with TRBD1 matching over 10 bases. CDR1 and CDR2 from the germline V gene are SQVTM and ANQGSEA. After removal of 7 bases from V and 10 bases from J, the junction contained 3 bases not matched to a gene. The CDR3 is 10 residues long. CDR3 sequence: CSAGQGGAFF. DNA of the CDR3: TGCAGCGCTGGACAGGGGGGAGCTTTCTTT.

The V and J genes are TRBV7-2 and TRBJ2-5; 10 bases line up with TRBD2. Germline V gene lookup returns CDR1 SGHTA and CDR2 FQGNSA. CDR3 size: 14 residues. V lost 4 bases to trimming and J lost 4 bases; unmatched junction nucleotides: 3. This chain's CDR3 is CASSSRLAGETQYF. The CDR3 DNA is TGTGCCAGCAGCTCGCGACTAGCGGGAGAGACCCAGTACTTC.

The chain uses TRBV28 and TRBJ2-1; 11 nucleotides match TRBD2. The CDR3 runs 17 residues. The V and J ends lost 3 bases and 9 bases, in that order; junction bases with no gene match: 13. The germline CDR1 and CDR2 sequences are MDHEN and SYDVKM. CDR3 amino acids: CASSLWGLAVGVSEQFF. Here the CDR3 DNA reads TGTGCCAGCAGTTTGTGGGGACTAGCGGTAGGGGTTTCTGAGCAGTTCTTC.

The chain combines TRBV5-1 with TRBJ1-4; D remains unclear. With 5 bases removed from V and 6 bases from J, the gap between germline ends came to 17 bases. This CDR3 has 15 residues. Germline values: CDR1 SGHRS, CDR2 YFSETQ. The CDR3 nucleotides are TGCGCCAGCAGGGACGGGCGTCCGAGGGATGAAAAACTGTTTTTT. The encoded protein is CASRDGRPRDEKLFF.